This TCR beta chain was recorded in a study of shared clonotypes between healthy human individuals. CDR3 length: 15 residues. V lost 4 bases and J lost 4; bases outside the gene matches: 4. CDR1 and CDR2 from the germline V gene are SGHNT and YYREEE (reference sequence). Sequencing was performed with immunoSEQ multiplex PCR; in TCRdb, only in-frame clones are kept and a portion is missing. This table has about 2.4 million clones, more than 85% appearing once. The sequencing input was naive CD4+ T cells from PBMCs. Subset defined: CD45RA+ positively selected. This TCR was sampled from a young man in good health. Some clones in this sample may be carry-over from other donors' samples. J is TRBJ2-2 and V is TRBV5-4; 10 bases agree with TRBD1. The CDR3 DNA reads TGTGCCAGCAGCCGTAGGACAGGGGGCACCGGGGAGCTGTTTTTT. This translates into CASSRRTGGTGELFF.